This T cell receptor (beta chain) was recorded in a study of early T cells in non-severe SARS-CoV-2 infection. TCRdb called the 5' RACE reads again in MiXCR, with one record for every CDR3 protein. The sample lists tens of thousands of distinct CDR3 sequences; roughly 12% were seen once. In its sample, this clonotype was seen many times. The CDR3 loop spans 16 amino acids. V dropped 4 bases and J dropped 4 bases, with 17 bases sitting between them. Germline CDR1 reads KGHDR; CDR2 reads SFDVKD. This clonotype originated in an adult who was a healthcare worker with PCR-confirmed SARS-CoV-2 infection or an uninfected control (not recorded which). The sample was whole blood. This chain connects TRBV24-1 to TRBJ2-3; D is perhaps TRBD1 (5 bases). CDR3 residues: CATSDPQMGQADTQYF. The CDR3 DNA is TGTGCCACCAGTGACCCTCAGATGGGGCAAGCAGATACGCAGTATTTT.